These 26 T cell receptor beta chains originate from one sample sequenced in a study of early T cells in non-severe SARS-CoV-2 infection (dated by TCRdb to about 2021). Receptor libraries were prepared by 5' RACE. Instrument on record: NextSeq 500. TCRdb took the public reads, trimmed them with fastp at Q25, ran MiXCR for clone calling and kept in-frame beta chains. Identical CDR3 protein sequences are pooled into one entry, listed with their most common genes and DNA. This sample gives fewer than 35,000 distinct CDR3 sequences in total; about 5.7% of them show up just once. In total, the top ten clones hold 5.5% to 7% of the sample. Sequencing was performed on whole blood. Source of these receptors: an adult who was a healthcare worker with PCR-confirmed SARS-CoV-2 infection or an uninfected control (not recorded which).

This clonotype came up many times. The rearrangement links TRBV12-3 or TRBV12-4 to TRBJ2-3, with 14 bases fitting TRBD2. CDR3 size: 17 residues. Losses at the gene ends were 5 bases for V and 2 bases for J; bases not matched to a gene: 6. CDR3 protein: CASSVPGLAGDTDTQYF. CDR3 coding DNA: TGTGCCAGCAGTGTACCGGGACTAGCGGGGGACACAGATACGCAGTATTTT.

This clonotype was counted ten times or more. CDR3 bases: TGTGCCACCGCCTCCGGTCCGGGTAGCAATCAGCCCCAGCATTTT. Residues: CATASGPGSNQPQHF. This chain uses TRBV15 with TRBJ1-5; D is ambiguous. The V and J ends lost 8 bases and 0 bases respectively, with 14 bases between them. The CDR3 consists of 15 residues. Germline V lookup: CDR1 LNHNV, CDR2 YYDKDF (reference sequence). Full variable domain (rest looked up from reference TRBV15 and TRBJ1-5): DAMVIQNPRYQVTQFGKPVTLSCSQTLNHNVMYWYQQKSSQAPKLLFHYYDKDFNNEADTPDNFQSRRPNTSFCFLDIRSPGLGDTAMYLCATASGPGSNQPQHFGDGTRLSIL.

The chain employs TRBV29-1 and TRBJ1-4; a weak D match, TRBD1 (6 bases). The CDR3 totals 12 residues. The V gene's germline CDR1 is SQVTM and CDR2 ANQGSEA. V lost 5 bases and J 7 bases, leaving 11 bases between the germline ends. CDR3 DNA: TGCAGCGTTCTCAGGGGCGGTGAAAAACTGTTTTTT. It codes for CSVLRGGEKLFF.

V and J are TRBV15 and TRBJ2-1; no clear D. The V gene lost 8 bases and the J gene lost 2 bases, with 7 bases spanning the gap. This CDR3 has 12 residues. Germline assignment: CDR1 LNHNV and CDR2 YYDKDF (reference sequence). The CDR3 region is CATGDTYNEQFF. For the CDR3, the DNA is TGTGCCACCGGGGATACCTACAATGAGCAGTTCTTC.

This clonotype came up a few times. The J gene is TRBJ2-1, the V gene TRBV6-6; D ambiguous. Trimming took 4 bases from V and 3 from J, leaving 10 bases between them. Looked up from germline, CDR1 is MNHNY and CDR2 is SVGAGI (reference sequence). This CDR3 has 14 amino acids. The CDR3 coding sequence is TGTGCCAGCAGTTCTTCCAGAGGCTACAATGAGCAGTTCTTC. Translated, it gives CASSSSRGYNEQFF.

A few counts support this clonotype. This chain joins TRBV28 and TRBJ2-3; tentatively, D is TRBD1 (6 bases). Germline assignment: CDR1 MDHEN and CDR2 SYDVKM. CDR3 size: 15 residues. V was trimmed by 7 bases and J by 1 base, leaving 15 bases between them. The CDR3 DNA sequence: TGTGCCAGCAAGGGCCAGGGGATTGGCACAGATACGCAGTATTTT. This encodes CASKGQGIGTDTQYF.

The gene calls are TRBV5-1 and TRBJ2-1; D is perhaps TRBD2 (6 bases). Germline loops: CDR1 SGHRS, CDR2 YFSETQ. The CDR3 consists of 12 residues. V was clipped by 1 base and J by 8 bases, with 7 bases between them. The CDR3 loop is CASSLPGDEQFF. CDR3 in DNA: TGCGCCAGCAGCTTGCCGGGGGATGAGCAGTTCTTC.

This clonotype was observed a handful of times. The V and J genes are TRBV28 and TRBJ2-1, with 12 bases that match TRBD2. CDR1 is MDHEN and CDR2 is SYDVKM in the germline V gene. Germline trimming cut 6 bases from V and 9 bases from J; bases unmatched to any gene: 15. The CDR3 is 17 amino acids. The DNA for the CDR3 is TGTGCCAGCAGCATTTCCCGGACTAGCGGGAAGTTTAGTGAGCAGTTCTTC. It specifies CASSISRTSGKFSEQFF.

The chain is built from TRBV6-1 and TRBJ2-1, with a tentative D call TRBD1 (6 bases). Trimming removed 5 bases at V and 7 bases at J, with 12 bases between. The CDR3 has 13 amino acids. Germline V gene data show CDR1 as MNHNS and CDR2 as SASEGT. Here the CDR3 reads CASSSYRGNEQFF. CDR3 nucleotides: TGTGCCAGCAGTTCATATAGGGGGAATGAGCAGTTCTTC.

This clonotype was counted ten times or more. The J gene is TRBJ2-1, the V gene TRBV18, with 11 positions matching TRBD2. The V gene's germline CDR1 is KGHSH and CDR2 LQKENI. The CDR3 spans 16 residues. V trimming: 0 bases; J trimming: 7 bases; junction bases outside the gene matches: 5. The CDR3 nucleotides read TGTGCCAGCTCACCACCCCTAGCGGGAGGTAGGAATGAGCAGTTCTTC. Its protein is CASSPPLAGGRNEQFF.

This clonotype was counted only a few times. The chain links TRBV12-3 or TRBV12-4 to TRBJ2-7, with unresolved D. The CDR3 has 12 amino acids. Trimming pared 3 bases from V and 3 bases from J, leaving 6 bases between. For the CDR3, the DNA is TGTGCCAGCAGTTTCGCAGGCTACGAGCAGTACTTC. This encodes CASSFAGYEQYF.

In its sample, this clonotype was seen many times. This rearrangement joins TRBV19 to TRBJ2-7; 10 bases are shared with TRBD2. The germline CDR1 and CDR2 sequences are LNHDA and SQIVND (reference sequence). This CDR3 has 15 residues. V shed 1 base and J 3 bases; nucleotides not matched to a gene: 3. This CDR3 is CASSIGTSGIYEQYF. The CDR3 DNA follows: TGTGCCAGTAGTATAGGTACTAGCGGGATCTACGAGCAGTACTTC.

Comments on this clonotype: A much larger clone is a single base away; this may be a read error. The rearrangement joins TRBV28 to TRBJ1-2; D ambiguous. The length of the CDR3 is 13 residues. Germline assignment: CDR1 MDHEN and CDR2 SYDVKM. Trimming took off 8 bases at V and 7 bases at J, with 17 bases between the two ends. CDR3 loop: CASAHTENLGYTF. The CDR3 DNA follows: TGTGCCAGCGCTCATACAGAGAACCTTGGCTACACCTTC.

This clonotype has just a few counts. This chain uses TRBV7-2 with TRBJ1-1; D uncertain. CDR1 SGHTA and CDR2 FQGNSA come from the germline V gene. Trimming removed 6 bases from V and 1 base from J, with 9 bases in between. The CDR3 totals 13 residues. CDR3 amino acids: CASRPFRNTEAFF. CDR3 in DNA: TGTGCCAGCAGGCCCTTTCGGAACACTGAAGCTTTCTTT.

This clonotype came up many times. This sequence joins TRBV20-1 and TRBJ2-1; 11 nucleotides match TRBD2. This CDR3 spans 16 amino acids. Per germline, CDR1 DFQATT and CDR2 SNEGSKA (reference sequence). The trim removed 4 bases at V and 8 bases at J, leaving 13 bases unmatched. The CDR3 DNA is TGCAGTGCTACATCATCTCTAGCGGGAGGAATTTATGAGCAGTTCTTC. Its translation: CSATSSLAGGIYEQFF.

This chain links TRBV29-1 with TRBJ1-2; D may be TRBD1 (6 bases). The CDR3 is 14 residues long. Germline loops: CDR1 SQVTM, CDR2 ANQGSEA. The ends were cut back, 6 bases at V and 2 bases at J, with 16 bases in the middle. CDR3 sequence: CSVGLQGRNYGYTF. The DNA of the CDR3 is TGCAGCGTCGGCCTACAGGGCCGCAACTATGGCTACACCTTC.

This chain links TRBV5-6 with TRBJ1-2; a possible D gene is TRBD1 (6 bases). Per the germline V gene, CDR1 is SGHDT and CDR2 is YYEEEE. V dropped 1 base and J dropped 4 bases, with 20 bases sitting between them. The length of the CDR3 is 17 residues. The CDR3 bases are TGTGCCAGCAGCTTGCGTGGGGGCCCCAAAGGGCTCTATGGCTACACCTTC. This gives the protein CASSLRGGPKGLYGYTF.

This clonotype has only a few counts. The junction departs from germline at one end; a sequencing error may be responsible. The chain links TRBV28 to TRBJ2-3, with 14 bases lining up with TRBD2. Germline CDR1 and CDR2: MDHEN and SYDVKM. There are 18 residues in the CDR3. The CDR3, as DNA: TGTGCCGGCAGTTTAAAAGGGGGACTAGCGGGAGTGGCAGATACGCAGTATTTT. The encoded protein is CAGSLKGGLAGVADTQYF.

Only a few counts were recorded for this clonotype. Here the CDR3 reads CSVVPSPNEQFF. CDR3 bases: TGCAGCGTTGTCCCAAGTCCCAATGAGCAGTTCTTC. This rearrangement joins TRBV29-1 to TRBJ2-1; D unresolved. Trimming cost V 4 bases and J 6 bases, with 10 bases left between them. Germline assignment: CDR1 SQVTM and CDR2 ANQGSEA. The CDR3 runs 12 residues.

This clonotype has a count of ten or more. The chain carries TRBV12-5 and TRBJ1-5; 7 positions agree with TRBD1. Unmatched junction bases numbered 7, after V lost 7 bases and J lost 7 bases. CDR3 length: 13 residues. Germline V gives CDR1 LGHNT, CDR2 FRNRAP. The CDR3 nucleotides read TGTGCTAGTGCAAGGGGGCTAGGACAGCCCCAGCATTTT. It is translated as CASARGLGQPQHF.

This clonotype was seen ten or more times. The chain employs TRBV27 and TRBJ1-3, with unresolved D. The V and J ends lost 3 bases and 0 bases respectively, with 6 bases between them. Germline assignment: CDR1 MNHEY and CDR2 SMNVEV (reference sequence). The CDR3 is 14 amino acids. CDR3 in DNA: TGTGCCAGCAGTTTGACGCGCTCTGGAAACACCATATATTTT. Its translation is CASSLTRSGNTIYF.

This clonotype occurred once. The chain has TRBV20-1 and TRBJ2-1, with D perhaps matching TRBD1 or TRBD2 (5 bases each). In germline, CDR1 is DFQATT, CDR2 SNEGSKA (reference sequence). Trimming took off 1 base at V and 7 bases at J, with 20 bases between the two ends. This CDR3 is built from 16 residues. The CDR3 DNA reads as TGCAGTGCTAGAGGCAAATGGGGGTTTGGGTGGAATGAGCAGTTCTTC. Amino acid sequence: CSARGKWGFGWNEQFF.

This clonotype has ten or more counts. This rearrangement joins TRBV7-9 to TRBJ2-1, with 8 bases matching TRBD2. This CDR3 is 16 amino acids long. Trimming removed 5 bases from V and 3 bases from J; junction bases left unmatched: 9. The V gene's germline CDR1 is SEHNR and CDR2 FQNEAQ (reference sequence). The CDR3 reads CASSPSGSGHYNEQFF. CDR3 DNA: TGTGCCAGCAGCCCCAGCGGGAGTGGGCACTACAATGAGCAGTTCTTC.

This clonotype was counted ten times or more. The chain has TRBV4-2 and TRBJ1-3; 8 bases agree with TRBD1. Germline CDR1 reads LGHNA; CDR2 reads YNFKEQ. CDR3 length equals 15 residues. The V gene end was trimmed by 0 bases and the J gene end by 4 bases; junction bases not matched to a gene: 2. This CDR3 is CASSQDGQGGNTIYF. The CDR3 DNA reads TGTGCCAGCAGCCAAGATGGACAGGGAGGAAACACCATATATTTT.

The chain employs TRBV28 and TRBJ1-1; no reliable D call. Germline V gene lookup returns CDR1 MDHEN and CDR2 SYDVKM. There are 12 residues in the CDR3. Trimming shortened V by 5 bases and J by 9 bases, and 13 bases separated the two germline ends. In DNA form, the CDR3 reads TGTGCCAGCAGTCAGTCCGAGGAGAAAGCTTTCTTT. Protein product: CASSQSEEKAFF. Filled out from reference TRBV28 and TRBJ1-1, the complete variable domain reads DVKVTQSSRYLVKRTGEKVFLECVQDMDHENMFWYRQDPGLGLRLIYFSYDVKMKEKGDIPEGYSVSREKKERFSLILESASTNQTSMYLCASSQSEEKAFFGQGTRLTVV.

The V and J genes are TRBV5-1 and TRBJ2-7; tentative D call: TRBD2 (5 bases). CDR1 is SGHRS and CDR2 is YFSETQ in the germline V gene. This CDR3 region has 13 residues. Trimming cost V 5 bases and J 2 bases, with 11 bases left between them. As DNA, the CDR3 is TGCGCCAGCAGGAAGAGGGAAACCTACGAGCAGTACTTC. It translates to CASRKRETYEQYF.